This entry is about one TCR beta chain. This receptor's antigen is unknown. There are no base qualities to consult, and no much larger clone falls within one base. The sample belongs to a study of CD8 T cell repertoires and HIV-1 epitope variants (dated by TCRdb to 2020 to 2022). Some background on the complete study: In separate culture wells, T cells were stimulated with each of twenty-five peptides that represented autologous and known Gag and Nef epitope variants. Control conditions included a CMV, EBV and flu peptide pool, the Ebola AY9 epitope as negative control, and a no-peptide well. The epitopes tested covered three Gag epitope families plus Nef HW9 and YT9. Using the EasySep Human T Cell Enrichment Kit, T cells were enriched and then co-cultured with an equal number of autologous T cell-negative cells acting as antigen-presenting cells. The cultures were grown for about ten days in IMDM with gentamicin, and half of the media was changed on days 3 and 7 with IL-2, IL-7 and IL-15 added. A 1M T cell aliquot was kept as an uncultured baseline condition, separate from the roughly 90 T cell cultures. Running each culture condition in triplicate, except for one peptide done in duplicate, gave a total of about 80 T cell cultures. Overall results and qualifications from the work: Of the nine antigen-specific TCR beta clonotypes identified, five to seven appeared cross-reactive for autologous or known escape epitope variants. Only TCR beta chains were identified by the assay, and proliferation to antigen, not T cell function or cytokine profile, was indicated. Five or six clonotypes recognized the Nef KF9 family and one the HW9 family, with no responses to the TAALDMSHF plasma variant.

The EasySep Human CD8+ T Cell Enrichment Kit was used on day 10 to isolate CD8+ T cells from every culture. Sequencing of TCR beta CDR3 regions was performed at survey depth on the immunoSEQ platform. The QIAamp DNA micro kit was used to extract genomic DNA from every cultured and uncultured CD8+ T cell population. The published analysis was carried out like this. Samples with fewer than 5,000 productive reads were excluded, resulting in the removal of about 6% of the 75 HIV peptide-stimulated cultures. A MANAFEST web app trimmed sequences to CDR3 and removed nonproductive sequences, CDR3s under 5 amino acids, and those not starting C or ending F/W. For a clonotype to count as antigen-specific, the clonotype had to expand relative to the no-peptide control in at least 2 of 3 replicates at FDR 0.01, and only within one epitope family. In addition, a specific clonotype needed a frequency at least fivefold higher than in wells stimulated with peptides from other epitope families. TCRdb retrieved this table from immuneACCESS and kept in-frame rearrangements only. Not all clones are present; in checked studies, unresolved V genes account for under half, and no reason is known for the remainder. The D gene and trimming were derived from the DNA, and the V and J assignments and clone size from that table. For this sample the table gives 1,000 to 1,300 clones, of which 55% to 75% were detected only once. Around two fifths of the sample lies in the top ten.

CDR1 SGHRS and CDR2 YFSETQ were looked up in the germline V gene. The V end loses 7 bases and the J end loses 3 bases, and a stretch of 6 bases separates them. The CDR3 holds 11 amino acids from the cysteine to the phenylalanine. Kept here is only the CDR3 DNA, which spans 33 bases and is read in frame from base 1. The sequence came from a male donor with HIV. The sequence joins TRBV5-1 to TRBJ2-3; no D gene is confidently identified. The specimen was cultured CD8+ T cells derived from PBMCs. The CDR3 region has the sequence CASRTTDTQYF. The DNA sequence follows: TGCGCCAGCCGAACTACAGATACGCAGTATTTT.